A selection of T cell receptor beta chains follows, all from one sample in a study of early T cells in non-severe SARS-CoV-2 infection. TCRdb reprocessed the 5' RACE reads via MiXCR and lists one record per CDR3 protein. The profile shows roughly 64,000 distinct CDR3 sequences, around 10% of them singletons. The starting material was whole blood, obtained at baseline. The receptor source for this set is an adult who was a healthcare worker with PCR-confirmed SARS-CoV-2 infection or an uninfected control (not recorded which). The CDR3 runs from the conserved cysteine through the conserved F or W. The D gene is left open where the match is weak. Only some rows state a clone size, as once, few, many or a class for expanded clones.

TRBV7-6	-	TRBJ1-6	many	TGTGCCAGCAGCTCTGGGACTAATTCACCCCTCCACTTT	CASSSGTNSPLHF
TRBV12-3/TRBV12-4	-	TRBJ2-5	-	TGTGCCAGCAGTTTAGCAGGGTCTCACCAAGAGACCCAGTACTTC	CASSLAGSHQETQYF
TRBV6-2/TRBV6-3	-	TRBJ2-5	-	TGTGCCAGCAGTCCCCAGGGACCGACAGAGACCCAGTACTTC	CASSPQGPTETQYF
TRBV2	TRBD1	TRBJ2-1	many	TGTGCCAGCAGATACAGCCGAGGGGGCGGCAATGAGCAGTTCTTC	CASRYSRGGGNEQFF
TRBV7-8	-	TRBJ1-3	-	TGTGCCAGCAGCTTGCGGGGAGGCGACACCATATATTTT	CASSLRGGDTIYF
TRBV12-3/TRBV12-4	TRBD2	TRBJ2-3	few	TGTGCCAGCAGTTTACGGACTAGCGGGGACACAGATACGCAGTATTTT	CASSLRTSGDTDTQYF
TRBV20-1	-	TRBJ2-7	few	TGCAGTGCTAGAGAAGGGCAGGGGCTCGACGAGCAGTACTTC	CSAREGQGLDEQYF
TRBV12-3/TRBV12-4	-	TRBJ2-7	few	TGTGCCAGCAGTTCGATGGGTGGATACGAGCAGTACTTC	CASSSMGGYEQYF
TRBV7-9	-	TRBJ1-1	many	TGTGCCAGCAGCAGAGGCGGGGGGAGAGTCACTGAAGCTTTCTTT	CASSRGGGRVTEAFF
TRBV10-1	-	TRBJ1-1	few	TGCGCCAGCAGTGAGATTCCCGGAGGCGCTGAAGCTTTCTTT	CASSEIPGGAEAFF
TRBV12-3/TRBV12-4	-	TRBJ2-7	many	TGTGCCAGCAGTAAAGCCTTGGATCTGCCCTCCTACGAGCAGTACTTC	CASSKALDLPSYEQYF
TRBV7-9	-	TRBJ2-5	-	TGTGCCAGCAGCTTGGAAGCTTGGGGGCGGACGTCTCGGGAGGAGACCCAGTACTTC	CASSLEAWGRTSREETQYF
TRBV12-3/TRBV12-4	-	TRBJ1-1	few	TGTGCCAGCAGTTTTACCACTGAAGCTTTCTTT	CASSFTTEAFF
TRBV7-9	-	TRBJ1-6	few	TGTGCCAGCAGCTCTAACCTAATCGATAATTCACCCCTCCACTTT	CASSSNLIDNSPLHF
TRBV6-5	-	TRBJ1-4	-	TGTGCCAGCAGTTATGGCAGATTGAGGGAAAAACTGTTTTTT	CASSYGRLREKLFF
TRBV6-5	-	TRBJ2-1	many	TGTGCCAGCAGTCGCACCCAGGGGGGGTACAATGAGCAGTTCTTC	CASSRTQGGYNEQFF
TRBV6-2/TRBV6-3	-	TRBJ1-5	-	TGTGCCAGCAGTTACCGGGGCAGCGGCAATCAGCCCCAGCATTTT	CASSYRGSGNQPQHF
TRBV12-5	-	TRBJ2-3	few	TGTGCTAGTGGTTTGGGGAGCCAGGTCGTGGGAGATACGCAGTATTTT	CASGLGSQVVGDTQYF
TRBV6-4	-	TRBJ2-6	many	TGTGCCAGCAGTGGGTCAGCTAGCTCTGGGGCCAACGTCCTGACTTTC	CASSGSASSGANVLTF
TRBV12-5	-	TRBJ2-1	many	TGTGCTAGTGCCCGTGGGGGGGCCCCCTCGACTCAGTTCTTC	CASARGGAPSTQFF
TRBV6-2/TRBV6-3	TRBD1	TRBJ1-2	few	TGTGCCAGCAGCCGTCGGGGACAGAGCTATGGCTACACCTTC	CASSRRGQSYGYTF
TRBV11-2	TRBD2	TRBJ2-5	many	TGTGCCAGCAGCTTAGTTGGACTAGCGGGGGAGGTTCAAGAGACCCAGTACTTC	CASSLVGLAGEVQETQYF
TRBV27	-	TRBJ1-3	-	TGTGCCAGCAGTTTCCCACAGAAGAGACCCTCTGGAAACACCATATATTTT	CASSFPQKRPSGNTIYF
TRBV20-1	TRBD2	TRBJ2-1	few	TGCAGTGCTAACAGCGGGGGCGTGAATGAGCAGTTCTTC	CSANSGGVNEQFF
TRBV7-6	-	TRBJ2-2	many	TGTGCCAGCAGCCCTACGAACACCGGGGAGCTGTTTTTT	CASSPTNTGELFF
TRBV20-1	-	TRBJ2-7	many	TGCAGTGCGTCGCTAATTGGCTACGAGCAGTACTTC	CSASLIGYEQYF
TRBV3-1	TRBD1	TRBJ1-1	-	TGTGCCAGCAGACGACAGGGGTCGAACACTGAAGCTTTCTTT	CASRRQGSNTEAFF
TRBV28	-	TRBJ1-2	-	TGTGCCAGCAGCCCCCCAGTGGACTATGGCTACACCTTC	CASSPPVDYGYTF
TRBV11-2	TRBD2	TRBJ2-2	-	TGTGCCAGCACCGTTAGCGGGGAAAAAACCGGGGAGCTGTTTTTT	CASTVSGEKTGELFF
TRBV5-1	-	TRBJ2-7	few	TGCGCCAGCAGCTTGATTGGGGGCGCCAGGAACGAGCAGTACTTC	CASSLIGGARNEQYF
TRBV18	TRBD2	TRBJ2-4	-	TGTGCCAGCTCACCCACCGGGACTAGCGGCGGTAAAGGCAACATTCAGTACTTC	CASSPTGTSGGKGNIQYF
TRBV18	-	TRBJ1-1	many	TGTGCCAGCTCACAGGGGCTGGGGAACACTGAAGCTTTCTTT	CASSQGLGNTEAFF
TRBV5-1	TRBD1	TRBJ2-5	-	TGCGCCAGCAGCTCTCACCCCTCCGGACAGGGGACGGAGACCCAGTACTTC	CASSSHPSGQGTETQYF
TRBV7-2	TRBD1	TRBJ2-3	-	TGTGCCAGCATCTCGAGGGCAGGGGGCATCACAGATACGCAGTATTTT	CASISRAGGITDTQYF
TRBV29-1	-	TRBJ2-1	few	TGCAGCGTTGACGACCGGGGGAATGAGCAGTTCTTC	CSVDDRGNEQFF
TRBV9	-	TRBJ2-3	few	TGTGCCAGCAGCGTAGTGGGTACGGACCGAGATACGCAGTATTTT	CASSVVGTDRDTQYF
TRBV6-2/TRBV6-3	TRBD1	TRBJ2-2	few	TGTGCCAGCAGCCGACCGAGGGACAGCCTCACCGGGGAGCTGTTTTTT	CASSRPRDSLTGELFF
TRBV7-2	-	TRBJ2-2	medium-sized	TGTGCCAGCAGTAGCGTTCTGGCTGGGGAGCTGTTTTTT	CASSSVLAGELFF
TRBV11-1	-	TRBJ2-5	many	TGTGCCAGCAGGCCTGACAGTGGACAAGAGACCCAGTACTTC	CASRPDSGQETQYF
TRBV6-2/TRBV6-3	TRBD2	TRBJ2-1	-	TGTGCCAGCAGGCCTAGCGGGGGCCTTCTCTACAATGAGCAGTTCTTC	CASRPSGGLLYNEQFF
TRBV12-3/TRBV12-4	-	TRBJ2-1	few	TGTGCCAGCAGTCAGTCCCCCGAGCGGTCGAAGTTCCGGTACAATGAGCAGTTCTTC	CASSQSPERSKFRYNEQFF
TRBV6-5	-	TRBJ2-3	-	TGTGCCAGCAGCCGGGGGCCGGGGTGGAACACAGATACGCAGTATTTT	CASSRGPGWNTDTQYF
TRBV30	-	TRBJ2-7	-	TGTGCACAATCCAACTGGGGCCGCAGCTACGAGCAGTACTTC	CAQSNWGRSYEQYF
TRBV5-1	-	TRBJ2-5	few	TGCGCCAGCAGCAGAGGGACCCAGCAGCGAGAGACCCAGTACTTC	CASSRGTQQRETQYF
TRBV20-1	-	TRBJ1-5	many	TGCAGTGCTAGGAACTTACAGGAATACTCTCAGCCCCAGCATTTT	CSARNLQEYSQPQHF
TRBV20-1	-	TRBJ2-5	few	TGCAGTGCTGCCCCAGGACTCCCGGGTCAAGAGACCCAGTACTTC	CSAAPGLPGQETQYF
TRBV19	-	TRBJ2-7	many	TGTGCCAGTAGTATTACCTCGGCATCCCACGAGCAGTACTTC	CASSITSASHEQYF
TRBV10-3	-	TRBJ1-1	few	TGTGCCATCAGCCCGACAGACCTCCCCTACACTGAAGCTTTCTTT	CAISPTDLPYTEAFF
TRBV6-5	-	TRBJ1-2	few	TGTGCCAGCAGTTACTCGAGACAGAGTAACTATGGCTACACCTTC	CASSYSRQSNYGYTF
TRBV19	TRBD2	TRBJ2-5	-	TGTGCCAGTAGCCTCGGGGAGGGGGAGACCCAGTACTTC	CASSLGEGETQYF
TRBV5-1	-	TRBJ2-7	many	TGCGCCAGCGGGACTCCCTACGAGCAGTACTTC	CASGTPYEQYF